This T cell receptor beta chain was retrieved from a study of graft-versus-host responses after intestinal transplantation. Study context: Each recipient received a multivisceral, liver-intestinal, or isolated intestinal graft. Anti-thymocyte globulin induction preceded about 3 years of tacrolimus and steroid maintenance in all recipients. Study findings and constraints: Among circulating GvH clones, peak levels were associated with early post-transplant declines in HvG clones. GvH clonotypes were identified within recipient marrow, with a subset emerging first in ileum or blood.

Clones were sequenced by immunoSEQ multiplex PCR, and TCRdb holds only the in-frame ones, with some missing. Counted here are roughly 13,000 clones, 84% occurring once; the ten biggest clones make up around 23%. Concerning this clone itself: Its antigen remains unknown.

CDR3 size: 14 residues. V was cut by 6 bases and J by 7 bases, with 16 bases left in between. CDR1 MNHEY and CDR2 SVGAGI come from the germline V gene. The chain uses TRBV6-5 and TRBJ2-1; tentatively, D is TRBD1 or TRBD2 (5 bases each). This TCR was sampled from a human patient who received an intestinal transplant, so some T cells may come from the graft donor. This specimen was PBMCs, taken after intestinal transplantation. Here the CDR3 reads CASSYGAGRNEQFF. In DNA, the CDR3 is TGTGCCAGCAGCTACGGGGCAGGTAGGAATGAGCAGTTCTTC.